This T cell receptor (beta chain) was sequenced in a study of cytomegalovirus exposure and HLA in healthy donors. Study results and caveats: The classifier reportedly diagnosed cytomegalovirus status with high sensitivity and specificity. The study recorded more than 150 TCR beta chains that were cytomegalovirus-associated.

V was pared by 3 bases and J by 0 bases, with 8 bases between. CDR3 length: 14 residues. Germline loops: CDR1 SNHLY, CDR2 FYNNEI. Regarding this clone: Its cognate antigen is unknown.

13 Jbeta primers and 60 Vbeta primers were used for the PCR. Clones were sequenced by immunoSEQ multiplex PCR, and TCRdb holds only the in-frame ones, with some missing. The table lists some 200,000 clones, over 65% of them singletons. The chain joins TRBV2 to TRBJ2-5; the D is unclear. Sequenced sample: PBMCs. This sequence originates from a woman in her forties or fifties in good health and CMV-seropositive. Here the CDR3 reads CASSDARNQETQYF. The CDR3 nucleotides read TGTGCCAGCAGTGACGCCAGGAACCAAGAGACCCAGTACTTC.